One T cell receptor beta chain is described in this entry. Its target is not known. There were likely unrecorded immune exposures, though donors were nominally healthy when sampled. The PCR had 60 Vbeta and 13 Jbeta primers. Assay used: immunoSEQ multiplex PCR; TCRdb lists only in-frame clones, some missing. The profile covers 95,000 to 150,000 clones, with over 75% appearing a single time and about 3.9% taken by the ten largest. This sample is part of a study of cytomegalovirus exposure and HLA in healthy donors. Whole-study findings and limits: There were several of the most significant clusters that appeared linked to common viral pathogens in a later analysis. In a later analysis, V- and J-gene trimming of beta chains associated with a DCLRE1C missense variant, replicated independently. A previous analysis found most TCR beta V segments productive roughly 87% or roughly 30% of the time.

Trimming at V came to 8 bases and at J to 5 bases, leaving 1 base not matched to a gene. This CDR3 has 13 residues. In germline, CDR1 is MDHEN, CDR2 SYDVKM. This receptor was obtained from a human donor in good health. Sequencing input: PBMCs. V gene TRBV28 combines with J gene TRBJ1-6; 9 bases are shared with TRBD1. The CDR3 is CASGTGNNSPLHF. In DNA form, the CDR3 reads TGTGCCAGCGGGACAGGGAATAATTCACCCCTCCACTTT.